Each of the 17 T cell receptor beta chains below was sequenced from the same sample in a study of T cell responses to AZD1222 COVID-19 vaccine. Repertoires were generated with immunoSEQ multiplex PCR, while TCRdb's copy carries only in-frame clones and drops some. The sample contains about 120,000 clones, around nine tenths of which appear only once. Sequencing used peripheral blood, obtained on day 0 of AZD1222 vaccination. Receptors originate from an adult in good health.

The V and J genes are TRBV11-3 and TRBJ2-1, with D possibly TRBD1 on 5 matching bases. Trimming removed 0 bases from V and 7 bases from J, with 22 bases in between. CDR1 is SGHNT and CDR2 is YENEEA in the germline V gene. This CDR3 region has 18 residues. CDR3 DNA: TGTGCCAGCAGCTTAGATCAGGGTGGGTCTAGGGCCCCTAATGAGCAGTTCTTC. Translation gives CASSLDQGGSRAPNEQFF.

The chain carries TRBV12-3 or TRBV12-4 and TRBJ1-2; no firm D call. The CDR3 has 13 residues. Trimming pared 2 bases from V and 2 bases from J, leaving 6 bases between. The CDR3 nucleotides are TGTGCCAGCAGTTTAACAGTCAACTATGGCTACACCTTC. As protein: CASSLTVNYGYTF.

CDR3 in amino acids: CASSAGGPEAFF. The CDR3 bases are TGTGCCAGCAGTGCGGGGGGACCCGAAGCTTTCTTT. The rearrangement joins TRBV2 to TRBJ1-1, with D maybe TRBD1 (5 bases). Trimming stripped 4 bases from V and 8 bases from J, with 11 bases between. The CDR3 totals 12 residues. CDR1 SNHLY and CDR2 FYNNEI come from the germline V gene.

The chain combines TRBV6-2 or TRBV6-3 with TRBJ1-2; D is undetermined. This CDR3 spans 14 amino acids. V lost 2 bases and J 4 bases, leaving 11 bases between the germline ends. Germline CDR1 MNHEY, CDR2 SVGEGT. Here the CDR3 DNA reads TGTGCCAGCAGTTACGCGGGCACATTCTATGGCTACACCTTC. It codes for CASSYAGTFYGYTF.

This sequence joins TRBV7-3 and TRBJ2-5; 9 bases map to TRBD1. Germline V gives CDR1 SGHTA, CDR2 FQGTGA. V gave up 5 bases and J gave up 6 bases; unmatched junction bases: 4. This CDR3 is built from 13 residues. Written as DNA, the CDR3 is TGTGCCAGCAGCCCTGGACAGGGGCAGACCCAGTACTTC. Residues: CASSPGQGQTQYF.

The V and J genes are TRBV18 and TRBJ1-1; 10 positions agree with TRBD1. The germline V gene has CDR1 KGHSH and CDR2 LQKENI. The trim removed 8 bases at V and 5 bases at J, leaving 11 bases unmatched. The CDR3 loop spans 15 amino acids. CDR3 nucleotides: TGTGCCAGCACGCATCGGGACAGGGGAGAAACTGAAGCTTTCTTT. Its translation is CASTHRDRGETEAFF. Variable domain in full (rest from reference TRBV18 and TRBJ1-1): NAGVMQNPRHLVRRRGQEARLRCSPMKGHSHVYWYRQLPEEGLKFMVYLQKENIIDESGMPKERFSAEFPKEGPSILRIQQVVRGDSAAYFCASTHRDRGETEAFFGQGTRLTVV.

CDR3 region: CASSSRGREKLFF. The CDR3 bases are TGTGCCAGCAGCTCCAGGGGGCGGGAAAAACTGTTTTTT. The rearrangement joins TRBV7-8 to TRBJ1-4; 8 bases are a match to TRBD1. The CDR3 totals 13 residues. CDR1 and CDR2 from the germline V gene are SGHVS and FQNEAQ. V lost 4 bases and J lost 8; bases outside the gene matches: 3.

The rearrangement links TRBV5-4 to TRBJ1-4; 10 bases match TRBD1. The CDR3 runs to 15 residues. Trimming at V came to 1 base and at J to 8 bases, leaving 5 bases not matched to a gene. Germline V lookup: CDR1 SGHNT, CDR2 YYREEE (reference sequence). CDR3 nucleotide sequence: TGTGCCAGCAGCTTGAGACAGGGGGCGCAGGAAAAACTGTTTTTT. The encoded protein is CASSLRQGAQEKLFF.

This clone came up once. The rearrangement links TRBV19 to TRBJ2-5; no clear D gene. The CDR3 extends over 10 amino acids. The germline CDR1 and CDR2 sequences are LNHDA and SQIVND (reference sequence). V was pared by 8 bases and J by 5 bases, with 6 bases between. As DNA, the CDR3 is TGTGCCAGTGGTCGGGAGACCCAGTACTTC. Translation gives CASGRETQYF. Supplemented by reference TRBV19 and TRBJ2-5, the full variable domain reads DGGITQSPKYLFRKEGQNVTLSCEQNLNHDAMYWYRQDPGQGLRLIYYSQIVNDFQKGDIAEGYSVSREKKESFPLTVTSAQKNPTAFYLCASGRETQYFGPGTRLLVL.

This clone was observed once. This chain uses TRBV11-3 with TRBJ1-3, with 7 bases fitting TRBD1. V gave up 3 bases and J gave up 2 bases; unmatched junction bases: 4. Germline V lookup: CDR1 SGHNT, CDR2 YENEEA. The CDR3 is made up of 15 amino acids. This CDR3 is CASSLDGTAGNTIYF. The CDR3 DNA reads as TGTGCCAGCAGCTTGGACGGGACAGCTGGAAACACCATATATTTT.

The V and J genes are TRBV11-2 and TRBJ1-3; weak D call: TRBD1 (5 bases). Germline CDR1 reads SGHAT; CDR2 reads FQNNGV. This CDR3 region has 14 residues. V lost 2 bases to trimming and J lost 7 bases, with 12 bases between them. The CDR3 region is CASSLIAGTNTIYF. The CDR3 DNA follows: TGTGCCAGCAGCTTAATCGCAGGGACCAACACCATATATTTT.

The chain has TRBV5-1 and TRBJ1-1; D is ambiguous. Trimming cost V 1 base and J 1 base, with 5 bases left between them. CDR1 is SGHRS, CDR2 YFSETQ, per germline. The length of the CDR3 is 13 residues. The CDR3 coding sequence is TGCGCCAGCAGCTTGTTCAAGAACACTGAAGCTTTCTTT. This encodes CASSLFKNTEAFF.

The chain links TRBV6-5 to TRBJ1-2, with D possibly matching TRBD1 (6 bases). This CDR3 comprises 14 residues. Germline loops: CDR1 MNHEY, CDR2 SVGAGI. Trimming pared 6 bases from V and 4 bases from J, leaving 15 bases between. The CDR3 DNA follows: TGTGCCAGCAGCCGATCAGGACAGCCCTATGGCTACACCTTC. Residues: CASSRSGQPYGYTF.

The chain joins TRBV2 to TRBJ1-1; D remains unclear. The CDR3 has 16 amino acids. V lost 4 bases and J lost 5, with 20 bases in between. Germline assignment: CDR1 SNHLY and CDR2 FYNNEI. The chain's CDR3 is CASSGTGRSIRTEAFF. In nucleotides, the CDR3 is TGTGCCAGCAGTGGAACGGGCCGAAGTATTAGAACTGAAGCTTTCTTT.

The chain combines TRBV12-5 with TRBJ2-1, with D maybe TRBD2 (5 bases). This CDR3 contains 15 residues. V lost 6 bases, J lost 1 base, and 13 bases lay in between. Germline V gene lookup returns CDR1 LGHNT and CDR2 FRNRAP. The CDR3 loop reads CASGRTFNSYNEQFF. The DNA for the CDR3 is TGTGCTAGTGGGCGGACTTTCAATTCCTACAATGAGCAGTTCTTC.

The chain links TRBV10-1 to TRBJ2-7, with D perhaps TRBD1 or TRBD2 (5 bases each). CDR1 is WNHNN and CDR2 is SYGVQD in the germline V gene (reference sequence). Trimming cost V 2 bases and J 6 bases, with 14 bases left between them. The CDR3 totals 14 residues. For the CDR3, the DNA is TGCGCCAGCAGTGAGGGTAGGGACGGGTGCGAGCAGTACTTC. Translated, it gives CASSEGRDGCEQYF.

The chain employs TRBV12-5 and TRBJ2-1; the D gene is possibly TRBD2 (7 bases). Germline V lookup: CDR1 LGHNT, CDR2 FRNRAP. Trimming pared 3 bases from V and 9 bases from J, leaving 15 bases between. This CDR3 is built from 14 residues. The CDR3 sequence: CASGFGGGATEQFF. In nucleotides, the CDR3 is TGTGCTAGTGGTTTTGGAGGGGGGGCTACTGAGCAGTTCTTC.